This is a list of T cell receptor beta chains from one sample in a study of neurological immune-mediated disorders. TCRdb reanalysed the 5' RACE reads using MiXCR and keeps one entry per CDR3 protein. Of tens of thousands of distinct CDR3 sequences detected, 7% to 8% appear once; the ten largest clones hold around 4.5%. The sample taken for sequencing was PBMCs. The receptors here all came from a woman in her 40s in good health. Each CDR3 is given with its conserved first and last residue. Each record gives: CDR3 protein, CDR3 DNA, D gene, J gene, clone size, V gene. A D gene is named only where the DNA matches it firmly. The size entry gives once, few, many or a size class.

CDR3 protein: CASGRPTTGGELFF
CDR3 DNA: TGTGCCAGCGGTAGGCCAACGACGGGCGGGGAGCTGTTTTTT
D gene: -
J gene: TRBJ2-2
clone size: many
V gene: TRBV2

CDR3 protein: CSVVSGSNTGELFF
CDR3 DNA: TGCAGCGTTGTAAGCGGGAGCAACACCGGGGAGCTGTTTTTT
D gene: TRBD2
J gene: TRBJ2-2
clone size: many
V gene: TRBV29-1

CDR3 protein: CASSQPGTGNYGYTF
CDR3 DNA: TGCGCCAGCAGCCAACCCGGGACAGGGAACTATGGCTACACCTTC
D gene: TRBD1
J gene: TRBJ1-2
clone size: many
V gene: TRBV4-1

CDR3 protein: CASSLASVTDTQYF
CDR3 DNA: TGCGCCAGCAGCTTGGCCAGCGTCACAGATACGCAGTATTTT
D gene: -
J gene: TRBJ2-3
clone size: few
V gene: TRBV5-1

CDR3 protein: CASSVDRENYGYTF
CDR3 DNA: TGCGCCAGCAGCGTGGACAGGGAGAACTATGGCTACACCTTC
D gene: TRBD1
J gene: TRBJ1-2
clone size: many
V gene: TRBV5-1

CDR3 protein: CASSQTRILSGELFF
CDR3 DNA: TGCGCCAGCAGCCAGACTAGAATCCTGTCGGGGGAGCTGTTTTTT
D gene: -
J gene: TRBJ2-2
clone size: many
V gene: TRBV4-3

CDR3 protein: CASSVTWGAGANVLTF
CDR3 DNA: TGTGCCAGCAGCGTAACATGGGGGGCTGGGGCCAACGTCCTGACTTTC
D gene: -
J gene: TRBJ2-6
clone size: many
V gene: TRBV9

CDR3 protein: CASSPRQGANGYTF
CDR3 DNA: TGTGCCAGCAGCCCGAGACAGGGGGCAAATGGCTACACCTTC
D gene: TRBD1
J gene: TRBJ1-2
clone size: many
V gene: TRBV7-9

CDR3 protein: CASSLGQGASGYTF
CDR3 DNA: TGTGCCAGCAGCTTGGGACAGGGGGCGTCTGGCTACACCTTC
D gene: TRBD1
J gene: TRBJ1-2
clone size: many
V gene: TRBV7-3

CDR3 protein: CASSFSFYNEQFF
CDR3 DNA: TGTGCCAGCAGTTTTTCCTTCTACAATGAGCAGTTCTTC
D gene: -
J gene: TRBJ2-1
clone size: many
V gene: TRBV27

CDR3 protein: CASSLQAVNQPQHF
CDR3 DNA: TGTGCCAGCAGTTTACAAGCCGTCAATCAGCCCCAGCATTTT
D gene: -
J gene: TRBJ1-5
clone size: many
V gene: TRBV12-3/TRBV12-4